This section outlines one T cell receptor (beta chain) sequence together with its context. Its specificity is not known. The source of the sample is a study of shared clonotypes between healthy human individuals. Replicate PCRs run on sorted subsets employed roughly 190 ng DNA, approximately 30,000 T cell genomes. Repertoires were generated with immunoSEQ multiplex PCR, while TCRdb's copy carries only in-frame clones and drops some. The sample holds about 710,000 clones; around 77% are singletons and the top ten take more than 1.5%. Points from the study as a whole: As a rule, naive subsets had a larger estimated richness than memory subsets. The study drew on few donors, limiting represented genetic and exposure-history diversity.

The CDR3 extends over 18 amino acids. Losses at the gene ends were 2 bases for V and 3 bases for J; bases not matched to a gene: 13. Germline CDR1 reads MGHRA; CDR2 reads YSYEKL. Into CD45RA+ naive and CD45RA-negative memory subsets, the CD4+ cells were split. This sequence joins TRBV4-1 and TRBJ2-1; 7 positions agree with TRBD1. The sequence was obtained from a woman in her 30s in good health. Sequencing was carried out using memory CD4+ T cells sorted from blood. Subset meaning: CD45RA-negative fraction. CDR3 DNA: TGCGCCAGCAGCCAATTGATCAAAAGGGGGCTCTACTACAATGAGCAGTTCTTC. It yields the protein CASSQLIKRGLYYNEQFF.